Each of the 4 T cell receptor beta chains below was sequenced from the same sample in a study of T cell repertoires in cytomegalovirus infection. TCRdb re-called the reads with MiXCR, one entry per CDR3 protein. Among 150,000 to 200,000 distinct CDR3 sequences listed, about 28% were seen once. Source material: PBMCs. Receptors originate from a human donor in good health (CMV status not recorded). Some clones in this sample may be carry-over from other donors' samples.

The chain uses TRBV6-2 or TRBV6-3 and TRBJ2-7; D remains ambiguous. The CDR3 has 13 amino acids. CDR1 and CDR2 from the germline V gene are MNHEY and SVGEGT. V was cut by 7 bases and J by 3 bases, with 13 bases left in between. The DNA for the CDR3 is TGTGCCAGCAACGTGGGTTCCCTCTACGAGCAGTACTTC. Translated: CASNVGSLYEQYF.

This clonotype was recorded a few times. The chain combines TRBV5-6 with TRBJ1-5, with a tentative D call TRBD1 (6 bases). The CDR3 sequence is 13 residues long. Germline assignment: CDR1 SGHDT and CDR2 YYEEEE. V lost 4 bases to trimming and J lost 4 bases, with 9 bases between them. CDR3 nucleotides: TGTGCCAGCAGCCGGACAGCGAATCAGCCCCAGCATTTT. Protein product: CASSRTANQPQHF.

J is TRBJ2-3 and V is TRBV7-4; 7 positions match TRBD2. V lost 5 bases, J lost 6 bases, and 11 bases stayed unmatched. The CDR3 is made up of 15 amino acids. Germline V gene lookup returns CDR1 SGHVT and CDR2 SQSDAQ. The CDR3 DNA reads as TGTGCCAGCAGCCCCCGGGGAACTAGCGAGGATACGCAGTATTTT. Protein: CASSPRGTSEDTQYF.

This clonotype has just a few counts. The chain uses TRBV11-2 and TRBJ2-1; a weak D match, TRBD1 (5 bases). Germline assignment: CDR1 SGHAT and CDR2 FQNNGV. The V gene lost 5 bases and the J gene lost 0 bases, with 14 bases spanning the gap. This CDR3 comprises 16 residues. The CDR3 loop is CASSRTLSYSYNEQFF. The CDR3, as DNA: TGTGCCAGCAGCCGGACACTCTCGTACTCCTACAATGAGCAGTTCTTC.